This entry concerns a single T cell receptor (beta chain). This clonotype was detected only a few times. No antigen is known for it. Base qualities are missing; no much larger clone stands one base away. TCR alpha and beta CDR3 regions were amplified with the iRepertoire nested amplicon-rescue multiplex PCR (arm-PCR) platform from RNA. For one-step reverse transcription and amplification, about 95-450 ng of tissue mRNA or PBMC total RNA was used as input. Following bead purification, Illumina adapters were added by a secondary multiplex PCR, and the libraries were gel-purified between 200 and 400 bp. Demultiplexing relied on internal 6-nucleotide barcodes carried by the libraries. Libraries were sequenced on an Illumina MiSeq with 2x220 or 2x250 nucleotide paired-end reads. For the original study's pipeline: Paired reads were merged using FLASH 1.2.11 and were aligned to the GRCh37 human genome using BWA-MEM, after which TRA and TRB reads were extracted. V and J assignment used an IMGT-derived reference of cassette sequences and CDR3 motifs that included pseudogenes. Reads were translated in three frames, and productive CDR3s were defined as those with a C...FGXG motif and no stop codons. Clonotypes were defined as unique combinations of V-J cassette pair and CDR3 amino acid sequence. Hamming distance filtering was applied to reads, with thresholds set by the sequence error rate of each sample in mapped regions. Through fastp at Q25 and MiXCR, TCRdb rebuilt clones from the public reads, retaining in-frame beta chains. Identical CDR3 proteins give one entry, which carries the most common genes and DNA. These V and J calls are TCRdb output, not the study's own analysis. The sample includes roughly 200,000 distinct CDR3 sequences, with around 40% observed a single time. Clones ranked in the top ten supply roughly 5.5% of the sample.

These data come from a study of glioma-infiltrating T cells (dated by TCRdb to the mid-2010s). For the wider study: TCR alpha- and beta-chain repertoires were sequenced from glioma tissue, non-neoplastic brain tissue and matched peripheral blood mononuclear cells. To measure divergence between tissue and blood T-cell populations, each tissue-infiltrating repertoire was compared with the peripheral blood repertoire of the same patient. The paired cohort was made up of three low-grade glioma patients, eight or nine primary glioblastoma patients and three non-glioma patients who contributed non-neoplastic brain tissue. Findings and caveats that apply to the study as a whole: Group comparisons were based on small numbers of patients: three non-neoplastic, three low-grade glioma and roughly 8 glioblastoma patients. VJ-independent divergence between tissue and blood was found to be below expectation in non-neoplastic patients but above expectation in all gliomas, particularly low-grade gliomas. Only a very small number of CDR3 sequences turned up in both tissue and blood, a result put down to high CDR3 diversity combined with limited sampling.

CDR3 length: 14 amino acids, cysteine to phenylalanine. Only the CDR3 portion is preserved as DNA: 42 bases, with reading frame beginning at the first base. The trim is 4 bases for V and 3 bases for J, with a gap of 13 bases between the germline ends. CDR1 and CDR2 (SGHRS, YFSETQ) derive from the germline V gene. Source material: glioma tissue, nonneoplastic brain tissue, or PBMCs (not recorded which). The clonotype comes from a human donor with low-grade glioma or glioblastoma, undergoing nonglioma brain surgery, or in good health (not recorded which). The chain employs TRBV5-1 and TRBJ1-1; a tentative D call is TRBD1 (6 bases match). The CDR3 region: CASSPATGYTEAFF. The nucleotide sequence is TGCGCCAGCAGCCCAGCGACAGGTTACACTGAAGCTTTCTTT.